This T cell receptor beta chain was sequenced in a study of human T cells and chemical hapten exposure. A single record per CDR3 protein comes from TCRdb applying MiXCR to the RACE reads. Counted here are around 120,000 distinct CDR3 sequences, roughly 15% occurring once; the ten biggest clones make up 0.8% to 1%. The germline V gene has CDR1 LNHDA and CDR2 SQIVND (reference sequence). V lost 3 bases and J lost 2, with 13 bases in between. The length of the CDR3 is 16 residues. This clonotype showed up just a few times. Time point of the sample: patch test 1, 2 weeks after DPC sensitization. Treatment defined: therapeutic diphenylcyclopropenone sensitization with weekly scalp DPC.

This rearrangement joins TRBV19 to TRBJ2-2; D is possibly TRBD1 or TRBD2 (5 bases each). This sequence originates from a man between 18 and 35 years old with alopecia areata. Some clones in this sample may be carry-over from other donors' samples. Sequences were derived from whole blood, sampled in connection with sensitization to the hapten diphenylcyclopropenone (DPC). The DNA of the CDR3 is TGTGCCAGTAGTATCCCGGGGCTGCCCAACACCGGGGAGCTGTTTTTT. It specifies CASSIPGLPNTGELFF.